The rows below give T cell receptor beta chains drawn from one sample of a study of identical twins. TCRdb re-derived calls from the 5' RACE reads in MiXCR, one entry per CDR3 protein. Here the sample spans 650,000 to 750,000 distinct CDR3 sequences, approximately 22% being singletons. The sample also formed part of further work on T cells expressing NK-cell markers.

Sequencing was done on a sample of PBMCs. All receptors derive from a woman between 18 and 29 years old in good health. CDR3s include the opening cysteine and the closing phenylalanine or tryptophan. Each record gives: CDR3 protein, V gene.

cdr3_aa: CASSPDSPEQFF
v_call: TRBV7-9

cdr3_aa: CASSQVQHEQFF
v_call: TRBV4-3

cdr3_aa: CASGFDQGLANYGYTF
v_call: TRBV12-5

cdr3_aa: CASSAGLAPYEQYF
v_call: TRBV3-1

cdr3_aa: CAIRSRALGGTQYF
v_call: TRBV10-3

cdr3_aa: CASSSQVSTDTQYF
v_call: TRBV5-1

cdr3_aa: CASSYRPPGANTEAFF
v_call: TRBV6-5

cdr3_aa: CASSWDRAGTEAFF
v_call: TRBV6-5

cdr3_aa: CASSFAPQGGTDTQYF
v_call: TRBV5-5

cdr3_aa: CASSVISKGKGNTGELFF
v_call: TRBV9

cdr3_aa: CSAVRTSGFSYEQYF
v_call: TRBV20-1

cdr3_aa: CASSYTYRGGYTF
v_call: TRBV6-5

cdr3_aa: CASSNAGTASEKLFF
v_call: TRBV12-3/TRBV12-4

cdr3_aa: CSARLLAGVLDTQYF
v_call: TRBV20-1

cdr3_aa: CASNGPGTSGIYEQYF
v_call: TRBV6-2/TRBV6-3

cdr3_aa: CSVIAGTGVVYEQYF
v_call: TRBV29-1

cdr3_aa: CSARGRGSSYNEQFF
v_call: TRBV20-1

cdr3_aa: CASTPASGYNEQFF
v_call: TRBV28

cdr3_aa: CSALRYQETQYF
v_call: TRBV20-1

cdr3_aa: CSAGGGASSYNEQFF
v_call: TRBV20-1

cdr3_aa: CASSLSNGVNTEAFF
v_call: TRBV7-9

cdr3_aa: CATSDEGTSYEQYF
v_call: TRBV15

cdr3_aa: CASSQYTSEQFF
v_call: TRBV14

cdr3_aa: CSVDRNTEAFF
v_call: TRBV29-1

cdr3_aa: CATSGARTDTQYF
v_call: TRBV5-6

cdr3_aa: CSASPPNTGELFF
v_call: TRBV20-1

cdr3_aa: CASSFRLAGENEQFF
v_call: TRBV12-3/TRBV12-4

cdr3_aa: CASSLGRNPSTDTQYF
v_call: TRBV5-1

cdr3_aa: CSSGYDGGGFQETQYF
v_call: TRBV7-9

cdr3_aa: CASSFGHFHTF
v_call: TRBV28

cdr3_aa: CASSLAFTDDRADTQYF
v_call: TRBV7-2

cdr3_aa: CAWKQGPYEQYF
v_call: TRBV30

cdr3_aa: CASSHSGTGLNEKLFF
v_call: TRBV3-1

cdr3_aa: CSARDPSGSWADTQYF
v_call: TRBV20-1

cdr3_aa: CASSSAWVRAVTQYF
v_call: TRBV6-1

cdr3_aa: CASSQKLNRDAGNYGYTF
v_call: TRBV4-3

cdr3_aa: CASSETRLNNEQFF
v_call: TRBV25-1

cdr3_aa: CASAQREAFF
v_call: TRBV12-3/TRBV12-4

cdr3_aa: CASSEGRGTDTQYF
v_call: TRBV10-1

cdr3_aa: CASSTTGLGNQPQHF
v_call: TRBV6-2/TRBV6-3

cdr3_aa: CASTGVRTSGINEQFF
v_call: TRBV2